This T cell receptor beta chain was observed in a study of blood T cell repertoires in COVID-19. Study context: Acute-phase and convalescent COVID-19 samples originated in the United States, Italy and Spain. PBMCs, B-cell-depleted T cells, or T cells provided the cDNA or gDNA that made up the material.

CDR1 LNHDA and CDR2 SQIVND come from the germline V gene (reference sequence). The CDR3 runs 16 residues. Trimming took off 2 bases at V and 4 bases at J, with 15 bases between the two ends. As originally analysed: Estimation of nucleated cell counts relied on the amplification of reference gene primers. TCRdb's table, derived via immunoSEQ multiplex PCR, lists solely in-frame clones and lacks some. The DNA gave D and trimming, while V, J and clone size come from that table. The sample shows 130,000 or so clones, roughly four fifths of them seen only once. The chain couples TRBV19 to TRBJ1-5; the D is unclear. The sequencing sample was made of peripheral blood. The sequence was collected from a woman aged 60-75 years with acute or convalescent COVID-19. CDR3: CASSILREGPNQPQHF. CDR3 bases: TGTGCCAGTAGTATATTGAGGGAAGGGCCTAATCAGCCCCAGCATTTT.